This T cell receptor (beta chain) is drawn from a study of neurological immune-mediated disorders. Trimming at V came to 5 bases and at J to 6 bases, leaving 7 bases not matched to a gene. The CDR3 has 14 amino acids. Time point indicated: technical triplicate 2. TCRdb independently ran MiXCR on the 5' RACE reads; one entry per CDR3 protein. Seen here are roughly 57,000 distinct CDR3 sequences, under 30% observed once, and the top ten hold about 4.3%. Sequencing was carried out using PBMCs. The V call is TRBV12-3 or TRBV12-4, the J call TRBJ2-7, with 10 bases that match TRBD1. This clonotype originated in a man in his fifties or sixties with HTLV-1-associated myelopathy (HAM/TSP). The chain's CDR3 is CASSRQGASAEQYF. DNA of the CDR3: TGTGCCAGCAGTCGACAGGGGGCATCAGCCGAGCAGTACTTC.